The T cell receptor beta chain described here comes from a study of long-term antiretroviral therapy in people with HIV. At the survey level, the v3.0 immunoSEQ assay was run. Repertoires were generated with immunoSEQ multiplex PCR, while TCRdb's copy carries only in-frame clones and drops some. The sample has around 25,000 clones; about 86% are singletons. General study points: HIV repertoires spanned tighter CDR3 length ranges than controls did. Even long-term ART left TRB diversity below transplant donor controls, despite gains.

Remarks on this clone: Its antigen is unknown.

The V gene's germline CDR1 is LGHNA and CDR2 YSLEER. This CDR3 comprises 14 residues. Deletions cut 7 bases from V and 1 base from J, with 13 bases between. The receptor was derived from a man under 40 with HIV. The sample here was unsorted PBMCs, taken more than 4.3 years after starting antiretroviral therapy. The chain joins TRBV4-3 to TRBJ1-1; the D gene is possibly TRBD1 (6 bases). The CDR3 spells CASTPGTRNTEAFF. The CDR3 DNA sequence: TGCGCCAGCACCCCCGGGACAAGGAACACTGAAGCTTTCTTT.